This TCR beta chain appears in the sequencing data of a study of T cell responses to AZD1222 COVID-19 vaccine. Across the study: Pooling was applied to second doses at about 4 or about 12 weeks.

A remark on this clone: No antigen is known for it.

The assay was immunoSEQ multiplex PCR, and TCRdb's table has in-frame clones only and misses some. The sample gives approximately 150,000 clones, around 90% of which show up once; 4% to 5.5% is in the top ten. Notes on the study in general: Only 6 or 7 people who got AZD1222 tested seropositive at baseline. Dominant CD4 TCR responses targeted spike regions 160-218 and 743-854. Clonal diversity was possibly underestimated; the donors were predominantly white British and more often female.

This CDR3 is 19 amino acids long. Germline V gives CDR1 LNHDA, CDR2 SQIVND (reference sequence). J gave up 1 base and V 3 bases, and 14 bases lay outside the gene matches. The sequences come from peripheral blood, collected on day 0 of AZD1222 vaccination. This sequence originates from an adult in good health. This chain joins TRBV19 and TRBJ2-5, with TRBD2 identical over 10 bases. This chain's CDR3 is CASSIVAGGLRECQETQYF. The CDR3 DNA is TGTGCCAGTAGTATCGTAGCGGGAGGACTCAGAGAATGCCAAGAGACCCAGTACTTC.